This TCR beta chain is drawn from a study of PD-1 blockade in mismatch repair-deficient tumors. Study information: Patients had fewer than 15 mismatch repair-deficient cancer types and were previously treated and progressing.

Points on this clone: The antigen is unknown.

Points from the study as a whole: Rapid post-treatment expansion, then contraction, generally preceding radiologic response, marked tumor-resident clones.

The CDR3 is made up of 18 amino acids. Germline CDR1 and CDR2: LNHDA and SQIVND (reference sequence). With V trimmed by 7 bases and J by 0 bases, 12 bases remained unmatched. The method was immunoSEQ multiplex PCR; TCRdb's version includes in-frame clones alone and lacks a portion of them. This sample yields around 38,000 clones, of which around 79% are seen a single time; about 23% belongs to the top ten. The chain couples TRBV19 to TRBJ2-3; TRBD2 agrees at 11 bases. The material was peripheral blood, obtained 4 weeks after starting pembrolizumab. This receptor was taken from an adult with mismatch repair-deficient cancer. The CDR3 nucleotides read TGTGCCAGTACCCCTAGGGGGCTAGCGGGAGGTAGCACAGATACGCAGTATTTT. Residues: CASTPRGLAGGSTDTQYF.